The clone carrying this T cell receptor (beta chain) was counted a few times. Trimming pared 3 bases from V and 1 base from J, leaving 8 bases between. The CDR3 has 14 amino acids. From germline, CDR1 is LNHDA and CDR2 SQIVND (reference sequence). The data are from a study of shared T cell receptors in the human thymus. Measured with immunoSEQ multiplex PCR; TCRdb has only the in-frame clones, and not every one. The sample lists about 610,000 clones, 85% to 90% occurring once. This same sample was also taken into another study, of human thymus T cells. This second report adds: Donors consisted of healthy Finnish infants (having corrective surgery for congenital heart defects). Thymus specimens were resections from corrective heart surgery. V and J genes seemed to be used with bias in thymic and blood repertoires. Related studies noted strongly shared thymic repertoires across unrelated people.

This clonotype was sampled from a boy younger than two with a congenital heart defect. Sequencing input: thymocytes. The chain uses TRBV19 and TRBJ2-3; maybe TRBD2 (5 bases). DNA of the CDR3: TGTGCCAGTAGTATGAAGAGGGGCACAGATACGCAGTATTTT. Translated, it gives CASSMKRGTDTQYF.